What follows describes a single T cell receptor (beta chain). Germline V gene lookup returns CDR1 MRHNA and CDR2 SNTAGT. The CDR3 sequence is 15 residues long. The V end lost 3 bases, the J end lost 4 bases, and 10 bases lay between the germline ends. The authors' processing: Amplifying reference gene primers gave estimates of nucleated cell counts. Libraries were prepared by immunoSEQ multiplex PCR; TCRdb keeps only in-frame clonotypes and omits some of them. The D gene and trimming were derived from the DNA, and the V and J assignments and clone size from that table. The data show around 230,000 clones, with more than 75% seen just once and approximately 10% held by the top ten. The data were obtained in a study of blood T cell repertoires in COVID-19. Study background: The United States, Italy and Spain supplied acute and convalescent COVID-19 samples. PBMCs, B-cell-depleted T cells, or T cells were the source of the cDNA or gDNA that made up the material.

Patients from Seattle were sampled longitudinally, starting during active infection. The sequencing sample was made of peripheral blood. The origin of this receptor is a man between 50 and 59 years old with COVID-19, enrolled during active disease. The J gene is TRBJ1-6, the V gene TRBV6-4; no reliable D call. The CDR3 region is CASSEDSTYNSPLHF. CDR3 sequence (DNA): TGTGCCAGCAGTGAAGACTCGACGTATAATTCACCCCTCCACTTT.